The 5 T cell receptor beta chains listed next were all sequenced from one sample in a study of beta chain features in type 1 diabetes. Expressed TCRB transcripts were sequenced because the isolated RNA had all been reverse transcribed beforehand. TCRdb's copy holds only in-frame clones and misses some; the assay was immunoSEQ multiplex PCR. The sample holds roughly 250,000 clones, over 8.5% seen once. Material for sequencing was naive CD4+ T cells from blood. These receptors were taken from a woman younger than 35 in good health.

This chain connects TRBV29-1 to TRBJ1-2, with D possibly TRBD1 on 5 matching bases. The CDR3 extends over 15 amino acids. The V end lost 8 bases, the J end lost 3 bases, and 22 bases lay between the germline ends. CDR1 and CDR2 (germline): SQVTM, ANQGSEA. This CDR3 is CSPTWGGYFDYGYTF. The CDR3 DNA reads TGCAGCCCAACATGGGGGGGGTACTTCGACTATGGCTACACCTTC.

This clone has only a few counts. This sample includes further DNA sequences coding for the same CDR3. The chain joins TRBV6-1 to TRBJ1-1; D might be TRBD1 (6 bases). The CDR3 extends over 11 amino acids. V was cut by 6 bases and J by 5 bases, with 7 bases left in between. Looked up from germline, CDR1 is MNHNS and CDR2 is SASEGT. The CDR3 DNA reads as TGTGCCAGCAGCAGGGGTACTGAAGCTTTCTTT. This translates into CASSRGTEAFF.

V and J are TRBV5-1 and TRBJ2-5, with D tentatively TRBD2 (5 bases). V lost 4 bases and J 1 base, leaving 8 bases between the germline ends. The CDR3 runs 13 residues. Germline values: CDR1 SGHRS, CDR2 YFSETQ. In nucleotides, the CDR3 is TGCGCCAGCAGCCGGCTAGCCCAAGAGACCCAGTACTTC. Encoded protein: CASSRLAQETQYF.

In this sample, this clone turned up a few times. V gene TRBV10-3 combines with J gene TRBJ1-6, with D tentatively TRBD1 (6 bases). The germline CDR1 and CDR2 sequences are ENHRY and SYGVKD. Trimming took 4 bases from V and 10 from J, leaving 14 bases between them. The CDR3 totals 14 residues. This CDR3 is CAISVGGRESPLHF. CDR3 nucleotide sequence: TGTGCCATCAGTGTGGGGGGGCGCGAATCACCCCTCCACTTT.

This sequence joins TRBV5-1 and TRBJ2-3, with D possibly being TRBD2 (5 bases). Between the trimmed V and J ends, which lost 4 bases and 3 bases, there was a span of 9 bases. Germline values: CDR1 SGHRS, CDR2 YFSETQ. CDR3 length equals 13 residues. This chain's CDR3 is CASSPTRTDTQYF. For the CDR3, the DNA is TGCGCCAGCAGCCCCACTAGGACAGATACGCAGTATTTT.